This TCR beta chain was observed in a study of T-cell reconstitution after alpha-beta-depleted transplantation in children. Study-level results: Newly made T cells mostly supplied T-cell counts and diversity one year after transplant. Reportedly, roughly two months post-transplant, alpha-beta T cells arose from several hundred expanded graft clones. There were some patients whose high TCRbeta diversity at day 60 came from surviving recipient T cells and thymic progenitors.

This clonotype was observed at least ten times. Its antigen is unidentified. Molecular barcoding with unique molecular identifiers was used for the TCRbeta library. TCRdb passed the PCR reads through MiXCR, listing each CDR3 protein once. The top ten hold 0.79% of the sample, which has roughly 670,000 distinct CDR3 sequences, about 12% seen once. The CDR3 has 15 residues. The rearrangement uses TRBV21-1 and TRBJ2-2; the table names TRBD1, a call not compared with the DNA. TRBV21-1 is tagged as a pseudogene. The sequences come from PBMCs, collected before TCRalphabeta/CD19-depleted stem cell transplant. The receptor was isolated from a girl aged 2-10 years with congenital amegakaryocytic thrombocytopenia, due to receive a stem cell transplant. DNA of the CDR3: TGTGCTGGGGGCCTCGGGACAGGGAACACCGGGGAGCTGTTTTTT. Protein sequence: CAGGLGTGNTGELFF.